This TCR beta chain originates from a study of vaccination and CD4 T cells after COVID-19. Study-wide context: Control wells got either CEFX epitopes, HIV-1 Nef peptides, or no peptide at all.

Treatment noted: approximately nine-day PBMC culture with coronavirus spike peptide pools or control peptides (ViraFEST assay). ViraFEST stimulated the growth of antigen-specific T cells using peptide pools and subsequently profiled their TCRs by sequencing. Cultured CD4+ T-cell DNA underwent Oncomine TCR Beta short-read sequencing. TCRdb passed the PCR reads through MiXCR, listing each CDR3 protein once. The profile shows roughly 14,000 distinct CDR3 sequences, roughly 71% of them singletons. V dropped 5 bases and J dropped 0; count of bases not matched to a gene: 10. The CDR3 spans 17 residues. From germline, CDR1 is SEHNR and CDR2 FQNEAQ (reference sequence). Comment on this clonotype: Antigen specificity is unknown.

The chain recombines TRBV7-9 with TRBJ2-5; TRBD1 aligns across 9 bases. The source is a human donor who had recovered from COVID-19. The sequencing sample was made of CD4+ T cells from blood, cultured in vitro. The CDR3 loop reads CASSPGGTGSYQETQYF. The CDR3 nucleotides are TGTGCCAGCAGCCCTGGTGGGACAGGGTCGTACCAAGAGACCCAGTACTTC.